These T cell receptor beta chains were read from a single sample in a study of blood T cell repertoires in COVID-19. Here immunoSEQ multiplex PCR was the method, and the copy in TCRdb shows in-frame clones only, minus some. Of 240,000 or so clones listed, 85% to 90% were seen once; the top ten hold over 7.5%. Sequenced material: PBMCs or T cells enriched from blood (not recorded which). All receptors derive from a man aged 40-50 years who had recovered from COVID-19. Each CDR3 is given without its conserved first and last residue. Some rows have no size entry. The others give once, few or many, or a class for an expanded clone.

CDR3 protein: ASSISSAGNQPQH
clone size: -
V gene: TRBV19
J gene: TRBJ1-5

CDR3 protein: ATSRGSSGGPYEQY
clone size: -
V gene: TRBV15
J gene: TRBJ2-7

CDR3 protein: ASSVDGGVLTEAF
clone size: -
V gene: TRBV9
J gene: TRBJ1-1

CDR3 protein: ASSILTGGYGYT
clone size: -
V gene: TRBV19
J gene: TRBJ1-2

CDR3 protein: ATSGAFKDTQY
clone size: -
V gene: TRBV24-1
J gene: TRBJ2-3

CDR3 protein: ATSDLRGGANSPLH
clone size: -
V gene: TRBV24-1
J gene: TRBJ1-6

CDR3 protein: ASSMGSGWDYGYT
clone size: -
V gene: TRBV5-4
J gene: TRBJ1-2

CDR3 protein: ASSLPQETQY
clone size: -
V gene: TRBV5-1
J gene: TRBJ2-5

CDR3 protein: ASSSAGLATDTQY
clone size: -
V gene: TRBV7-8
J gene: TRBJ2-3

CDR3 protein: ASSLAGQGSEQY
clone size: few
V gene: TRBV7-3
J gene: TRBJ2-7

CDR3 protein: ASSSPGQGGHKNIQY
clone size: -
V gene: TRBV28
J gene: TRBJ2-4

CDR3 protein: ASSLRTGNNEQF
clone size: -
V gene: TRBV7-2
J gene: TRBJ2-1

CDR3 protein: ASSLRAGGYEQF
clone size: -
V gene: TRBV6-2/TRBV6-3
J gene: TRBJ2-1

CDR3 protein: ASSEWAGGGTENTIY
clone size: -
V gene: TRBV25-1
J gene: TRBJ1-3

CDR3 protein: ASRFGTGTYEQY
clone size: -
V gene: TRBV19
J gene: TRBJ2-7

CDR3 protein: ASSSQGERGSYEQY
clone size: few
V gene: TRBV27
J gene: TRBJ2-7

CDR3 protein: ASSLGSIYNEQF
clone size: -
V gene: TRBV28
J gene: TRBJ2-1

CDR3 protein: ATRDSSYEQY
clone size: -
V gene: TRBV15
J gene: TRBJ2-7

CDR3 protein: ASSPWTGDAETQY
clone size: -
V gene: TRBV7-2
J gene: TRBJ2-5

CDR3 protein: ASSMTGGDQPQH
clone size: -
V gene: TRBV19
J gene: TRBJ1-5

CDR3 protein: ASEARLDRNYEQY
clone size: once
V gene: TRBV6-5
J gene: TRBJ2-7

CDR3 protein: ASSQDGTSGYSTGELF
clone size: -
V gene: TRBV3-1/TRBV3-2
J gene: TRBJ2-2

CDR3 protein: TSSQDRGQGNAGANVLT
clone size: -
V gene: TRBV1
J gene: TRBJ2-6

CDR3 protein: ATSRGTGNYGYT
clone size: -
V gene: TRBV15
J gene: TRBJ1-2

CDR3 protein: ASSLGFLGQQETQY
clone size: -
V gene: TRBV5-8
J gene: TRBJ2-5

CDR3 protein: ASSSVPLSGANVLT
clone size: -
V gene: TRBV5-6
J gene: TRBJ2-6

CDR3 protein: ASSPPTGGANVLT
clone size: -
V gene: TRBV18
J gene: TRBJ2-6

CDR3 protein: ASSLYTGTTLPYEQY
clone size: -
V gene: TRBV7-2
J gene: TRBJ2-7

CDR3 protein: AISPAGNSPLH
clone size: few
V gene: TRBV10-3
J gene: TRBJ1-6

CDR3 protein: ASSPGQGRDTGELF
clone size: -
V gene: TRBV19
J gene: TRBJ2-2

CDR3 protein: ASSSGQGDQPQH
clone size: -
V gene: TRBV7-6
J gene: TRBJ1-5